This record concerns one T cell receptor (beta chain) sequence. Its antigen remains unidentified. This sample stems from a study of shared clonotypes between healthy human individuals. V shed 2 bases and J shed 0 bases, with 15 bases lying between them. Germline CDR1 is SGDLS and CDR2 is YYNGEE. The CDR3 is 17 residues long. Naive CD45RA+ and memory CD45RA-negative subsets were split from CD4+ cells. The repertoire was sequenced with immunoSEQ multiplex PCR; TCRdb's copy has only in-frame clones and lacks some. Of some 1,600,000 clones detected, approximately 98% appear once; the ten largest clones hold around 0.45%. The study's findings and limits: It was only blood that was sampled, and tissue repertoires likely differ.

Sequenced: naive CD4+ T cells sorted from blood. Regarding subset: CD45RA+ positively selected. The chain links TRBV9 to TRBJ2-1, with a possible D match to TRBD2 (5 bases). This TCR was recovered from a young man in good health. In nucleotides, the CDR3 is TGTGCCAGCAGCGTCTCGTCGGGAATCAGCTCCTACAATGAGCAGTTCTTC. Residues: CASSVSSGISSYNEQFF.